Presented here are 15 T cell receptor beta chains from one specimen sequenced in a study. MiXCR, applied by TCRdb to the RT-PCR reads, yields one record per CDR3 protein. Seen here are 650,000 to 800,000 distinct CDR3 sequences, more than 13% observed once, and the top ten hold about 3.9%. The sequencing sample was made of memory CD4+ T cells from blood. Receptors originate from a female donor in good health, serving as a healthy control.

The sample holds a few counts of this clonotype. This rearrangement joins TRBV18 to TRBJ2-5; weak D call: TRBD2 (6 bases). In germline, CDR1 is KGHSH, CDR2 LQKENI. The CDR3 runs to 14 residues. The germline V and J ends were trimmed by 7 bases and 3 bases, with 15 bases remaining between them. The CDR3 here is CASLRGREKETQYF. The CDR3 DNA reads TGTGCCAGCTTGCGGGGCAGGGAGAAAGAGACCCAGTACTTC.

This clonotype has a count of ten or more. The CDR3: CASSFALAGQETQYF. As DNA, the CDR3 is TGTGCCAGCAGTTTTGCTCTAGCGGGGCAAGAGACCCAGTACTTC. This chain uses TRBV12-3 or TRBV12-4 with TRBJ2-5, with 9 bases matching TRBD2. The V segment lost 3 bases and the J segment 2 bases; nucleotides outside the gene matches: 4. This CDR3 contains 15 residues.

This clonotype has more than one count but fewer than ten. The chain combines TRBV10-3 with TRBJ1-2; TRBD1 matches 7 bases. In germline, CDR1 is ENHRY, CDR2 SYGVKD. Trimming at V came to 4 bases and at J to 2 bases, leaving 4 bases not matched to a gene. The CDR3 sequence is 14 residues long. In DNA, the CDR3 is TGTGCCATCAGTGCAGGGGGGTTAAACTATGGCTACACCTTC. This encodes CAISAGGLNYGYTF.

There are many counts of this clonotype. The chain has TRBV6-5 and TRBJ1-2, with 7 bases that match TRBD1. The CDR3 spans 12 residues. The trim removed 7 bases at V and 5 bases at J, leaving 4 bases unmatched. Germline values: CDR1 MNHEY, CDR2 SVGAGI. The CDR3 bases are TGTGCCAGCACCCAGGGGGGATATGGCTACACCTTC. The encoded protein is CASTQGGYGYTF.

The rearrangement uses TRBV3-1 and TRBJ2-6, with unresolved D. With 6 bases removed from V and 2 bases from J, the gap between germline ends came to 11 bases. From germline, CDR1 is LGHDT and CDR2 YNNKEL (reference sequence). This CDR3 comprises 15 residues. CDR3 amino acids: CASRETLTGANVLTF. CDR3 nucleotides: TGTGCCAGCAGGGAGACTTTGACTGGGGCCAACGTCCTGACTTTC.

This clonotype was counted only a few times. V is TRBV6-5 and J is TRBJ2-7; D is undetermined. Looked up from germline, CDR1 is MNHEY and CDR2 is SVGAGI. CDR3 length: 9 residues. Trimming stripped 11 bases from V and 4 bases from J, with 6 bases between. The CDR3 nucleotides are TGTGCCGCCTCGTACGAGCAGTACTTC. Translating it yields CAASYEQYF.

This clonotype has a handful of counts. V and J are TRBV7-3 and TRBJ1-5; D unresolved. V shed 1 base and J shed 0 bases, with 7 bases lying between them. This CDR3 region has 15 residues. CDR1 and CDR2 from the germline V gene are SGHTA and FQGTGA. CDR3 region: CASSLNGYSNQPQHF. CDR3 bases: TGTGCCAGCAGCTTAAACGGATATAGCAATCAGCCCCAGCATTTT.

This clonotype has more than one count but fewer than ten. The gene calls are TRBV20-1 and TRBJ2-7; no firm D call. The CDR3 contains 14 residues. Trimming took off 3 bases at V and 2 bases at J, with 14 bases between the two ends. Germline assignment: CDR1 DFQATT and CDR2 SNEGSKA (reference sequence). CDR3 coding DNA: TGCAGTGCTAGGAAGGGTAGTGGGGCCTACGAGCAGTACTTC. Translated, it gives CSARKGSGAYEQYF.

Many counts were recorded for this clonotype. V is TRBV29-1 and J is TRBJ1-1; D is possibly TRBD1 (6 bases). Germline lookup yields CDR1 SQVTM and CDR2 ANQGSEA. The CDR3 runs 13 residues. Trimming stripped 3 bases from V and 0 bases from J, with 8 bases between. The CDR3 DNA follows: TGCAGCGTTGATAAGGGGGTGAACACTGAAGCTTTCTTT. Protein sequence: CSVDKGVNTEAFF.

The rearrangement uses TRBV7-3 and TRBJ2-1; D tentatively fits TRBD1 or TRBD2 (5 bases each). The CDR3 extends over 13 amino acids. V shed 0 bases and J shed 12 bases, with 12 bases lying between them. The germline CDR1 and CDR2 sequences are SGHTA and FQGTGA. CDR3 protein: CASSLTSGPGQFF. The DNA for the CDR3 is TGTGCCAGCAGCTTAACGTCGGGGCCGGGGCAGTTCTTC. Filled out from reference TRBV7-3 and TRBJ2-1, the complete variable domain reads GAGVSQTPSNKVTEKGKYVELRCDPISGHTALYWYRQSLGQGPEFLIYFQGTGAADDSGLPNDRFFAVRPEGSVSTLKIQRTERGDSAVYLCASSLTSGPGQFFGPGTRLTVL.

The chain couples TRBV7-2 to TRBJ1-2, with a weak D call TRBD1 (5 bases). The germline V and J ends were trimmed by 9 bases and 2 bases, with 13 bases remaining between them. CDR3 size: 13 residues. Looked up from germline, CDR1 is SGHTA and CDR2 is FQGNSA. The CDR3: CASGATSNYGYTF. The CDR3 nucleotides are TGTGCCAGTGGGGCCACTTCGAACTATGGCTACACCTTC.

The CDR3 is CASSLGAGRTYEQYF. The CDR3 nucleotides are TGTGCCAGCAGCTTGGGCGCCGGACGGACGTACGAGCAGTACTTC. The chain has TRBV7-2 and TRBJ2-7; D is ambiguous. CDR3 length: 15 residues. V lost 3 bases and J lost 4, with 16 bases in between. The germline V gene has CDR1 SGHTA and CDR2 FQGNSA.

DNA of the CDR3: TGTGCCAGCAGAGAGGACAGTCTGGTCGCGAACACCGGGGAGCTGTTTTTT. It codes for CASREDSLVANTGELFF. The J gene is TRBJ2-2, the V gene TRBV6-5; the D gene is possibly TRBD1 (6 bases). There are 17 residues in the CDR3. Trimming took 6 bases from V and 0 from J, leaving 17 bases between them. Germline V gene lookup returns CDR1 MNHEY and CDR2 SVGAGI.

CDR3 region: CSAHDRSNYGYTF. In DNA form, the CDR3 reads TGCAGTGCTCACGACAGGTCCAACTATGGCTACACCTTC. This chain joins TRBV20-1 and TRBJ1-2; D may be TRBD1 (6 bases). V lost 5 bases and J lost 2, with 12 bases in between. From germline, CDR1 is DFQATT and CDR2 SNEGSKA (reference sequence). The CDR3 is made up of 13 amino acids.

This clonotype was picked up one time. The CDR3 coding sequence is TGCGCCAGCAGCCAAGAGCTCACTAGCGGGAGGGACGAGCAGTTCTTC. Protein sequence: CASSQELTSGRDEQFF. The V gene is TRBV4-3, the J gene TRBJ2-1, with 13 bases that match TRBD2. V gave up 0 bases and J gave up 10 bases; unmatched junction bases: 6. The CDR3 is 16 amino acids. Germline V CDR1 and CDR2: LGHNA, YSLEER.